A selection of T cell receptor beta chains follows, all from one sample in a study of blood T cell repertoires in COVID-19. Sequencing used immunoSEQ multiplex PCR; TCRdb keeps in-frame clones, though not all of them. The table has a few hundred thousand clones, about 88% seen once; the top ten hold roughly 6.6%. The sequencing sample was made of peripheral blood. The receptors were gathered from a woman in her sixties or seventies with COVID-19, enrolled during active disease. CDR3s include the opening cysteine and the closing phenylalanine or tryptophan. D genes are given only for firm matches. Only some rows state a clone size, as once, few, many or a class for expanded clones.

size	V	J	length	D	CDR3	DNA
NA	TRBV6-1	TRBJ1-1	14	TRBD1	CASSEIDTGAEAFF	TGTGCCAGCAGTGAAATCGATACAGGGGCTGAAGCTTTCTTT
once	TRBV11-2	TRBJ1-1	13	NA	CASSLARGAEAFF	TGTGCCAGCAGCTTAGCCAGGGGAGCTGAAGCTTTCTTT
NA	TRBV5-1	TRBJ1-2	15	NA	CASSLDTGRSYGYTF	TGCGCCAGCAGCTTGGATACAGGGCGTAGTTATGGCTACACCTTC
NA	TRBV7-8	TRBJ2-2	17	TRBD2	CASNPPAWAGEDGELFF	TGTGCCAGCAACCCTCCAGCTTGGGCGGGGGAGGACGGGGAGCTGTTTTTT
NA	TRBV9	TRBJ2-5	14	NA	CASSERTMQETQYF	TGTGCCAGCAGCGAAAGGACTATGCAAGAGACCCAGTACTTC
NA	TRBV4-3	TRBJ1-4	15	NA	CASSQGGRVNEKLFF	TGCGCCAGCAGCCAGGGAGGTCGGGTTAATGAAAAACTGTTTTTT
NA	TRBV10-3	TRBJ2-7	16	TRBD2	CAISRPSFERGYEQYF	TGTGCCATCAGCCGGCCCTCCTTCGAGCGGGGGTACGAGCAGTACTTC
NA	TRBV5-1	TRBJ1-2	13	NA	CASSLGEGLGYTF	TGCGCCAGCAGCTTGGGTGAGGGATTAGGCTACACCTTC
NA	TRBV6-1	TRBJ1-4	14	NA	CASSESTFNEKLFF	TGTGCCAGCAGTGAGAGTACCTTTAATGAAAAACTGTTTTTT
NA	TRBV10-3	TRBJ2-7	14	NA	CAISESAGNYEQYF	TGTGCCATCAGTGAGTCTGCAGGGAACTACGAGCAGTACTTC
NA	TRBV5-1	TRBJ1-1	13	NA	CASSLRGGDEAFF	TGCGCCAGCAGCTTAAGGGGGGGAGATGAAGCTTTCTTT
NA	TRBV5-5	TRBJ1-3	15	NA	CASSFGGDPGNTIYF	TGTGCCAGCAGCTTCGGGGGGGACCCTGGAAACACCATATATTTT
NA	TRBV10-3	TRBJ2-7	14	NA	CAISESTSGYEQYF	TGTGCCATCAGTGAGTCGACAAGTGGATACGAGCAGTACTTC
NA	TRBV7-7	TRBJ2-1	13	NA	CASSPHPGNEQFF	TGTGCCAGCAGCCCCCATCCAGGGAATGAGCAGTTCTTC
NA	TRBV5-1	TRBJ2-7	14	NA	CASSSPTAPYEQYF	TGCGCCAGCAGCTCTCCGACAGCGCCCTACGAGCAGTACTTC
NA	TRBV13	TRBJ2-1	15	NA	CASSPTGENYNEQFF	TGTGCCAGCAGCCCGACCGGGGAAAACTACAATGAGCAGTTCTTC
NA	TRBV7-6	TRBJ2-7	15	TRBD2	CASSPDGGSSYEQYF	TGTGCCAGCAGCCCAGACGGCGGGAGCTCCTACGAGCAGTACTTC
once	TRBV19	TRBJ2-7	15	TRBD1	CASSLGTGDSYEQYF	TGTGCCAGTAGTTTAGGGACAGGGGACTCCTACGAGCAGTACTTC
NA	TRBV3-1/TRBV3-2	TRBJ2-1	17	TRBD2	CASSQGGAGGPVDEQFF	TGTGCCAGCAGCCAAGGGGGCGCGGGGGGGCCTGTTGATGAGCAGTTCTTC
few	TRBV6-5	TRBJ1-6	14	NA	CASSRTDPGSPLHF	TGTGCCAGCAGTCGGACAGATCCGGGCTCACCCCTCCACTTT
once	TRBV3-1/TRBV3-2	TRBJ1-1	13	NA	CASSQAGGTEAFF	TGTGCCAGCAGCCAGGCGGGGGGAACTGAAGCTTTCTTT
NA	TRBV10-1	TRBJ1-5	17	NA	CASSEGRWAGPNQPQHF	TGCGCCAGCAGTGAAGGGAGGTGGGCGGGTCCAAATCAGCCCCAGCATTTT
NA	TRBV14	TRBJ1-2	13	TRBD1	CASNRQGNYGYTF	TGTGCCAGCAATCGACAGGGAAACTATGGCTACACCTTC
NA	TRBV5-1	TRBJ1-5	14	NA	CASSLVGGDQPQHF	TGCGCCAGCAGCTTGGTCGGGGGAGATCAGCCCCAGCATTTT
NA	TRBV14	TRBJ2-7	14	NA	CASSFRTGTYEQYF	TGTGCCAGCAGCTTCCGAACAGGGACCTACGAGCAGTACTTC
NA	TRBV5-8	TRBJ1-2	10	NA	CASSFIGYTF	TGTGCCAGCAGCTTTATTGGCTACACCTTC
NA	TRBV5-5	TRBJ1-4	14	NA	CASSFFGEVEKLFF	TGTGCCAGCAGCTTCTTTGGGGAGGTGGAAAAACTGTTTTTT
NA	TRBV7-6	TRBJ2-7	16	TRBD2	CASSSGLAGSSYEQYF	TGTGCCAGCAGCTCGGGACTAGCGGGGTCGTCGTACGAGCAGTACTTC
once	TRBV7-3	TRBJ1-2	13	NA	CASGPGTLNGYTF	TGTGCCAGCGGTCCCGGGACACTCAATGGCTACACCTTC
NA	TRBV30	TRBJ1-2	16	NA	CAWTSDGAPEGYGYTF	TGTGCCTGGACTAGCGACGGGGCTCCTGAGGGGTATGGCTACACCTTC
NA	TRBV6-5	TRBJ2-3	15	TRBD2	CASSGGGERWDTQYF	TGTGCCAGCAGCGGTGGGGGGGAACGGTGGGATACGCAGTATTTT
NA	TRBV18	TRBJ1-2	15	NA	CASPQQAISNYGYTF	TGTGCCAGCCCACAGCAGGCGATCTCAAACTATGGCTACACCTTC
NA	TRBV30	TRBJ1-1	12	NA	CAWSERNTEAFF	TGTGCCTGGAGCGAGCGGAACACTGAAGCTTTCTTT
NA	TRBV2	TRBJ1-2	14	NA	CASSELGRGYGYTF	TGTGCCAGCAGTGAACTGGGCCGGGGCTATGGCTACACCTTC
NA	TRBV7-3	TRBJ2-5	14	TRBD2	CASSLSGGQETQYF	TGTGCCAGCAGCTTAAGCGGGGGGCAAGAGACCCAGTACTTC
NA	TRBV21-1	TRBJ2-5	12	NA	CASRGGEETQYF	TGTGCCAGCCGGGGCGGGGAGGAGACCCAGTACTTC
NA	TRBV11-2	TRBJ1-1	15	TRBD1	CASSLAQGASPEAFF	TGTGCCAGCAGCTTAGCCCAGGGGGCGAGTCCTGAAGCTTTCTTT
NA	TRBV19	TRBJ1-5	15	NA	CASSIVELSNQPQHF	TGTGCCAGTAGTATTGTAGAGCTCAGCAATCAGCCCCAGCATTTT
NA	TRBV10-3	TRBJ2-4	14	TRBD1	CAISGTGARNIQYF	TGTGCCATCAGTGGGACAGGGGCCCGCAACATTCAGTACTTC
NA	TRBV19	TRBJ2-1	13	NA	CASRASPYNEQFF	TGTGCCAGTAGGGCTAGCCCCTACAATGAGCAGTTCTTC
NA	TRBV5-6	TRBJ1-2	13	NA	CASSLEQDWSYTF	TGTGCCAGCAGCTTGGAACAGGATTGGAGCTACACCTTC
NA	TRBV19	TRBJ2-1	14	NA	CASSKRTDYNEQFF	TGTGCCAGTAGTAAGAGGACAGACTACAATGAGCAGTTCTTC
NA	TRBV4-2	TRBJ2-3	15	TRBD2	CASSQGAGGPDTQYF	TGTGCCAGCAGCCAAGGAGCGGGGGGCCCGGATACGCAGTATTTT
once	TRBV2	TRBJ2-5	13	TRBD2	CASRTGGRETQYF	TGTGCCAGCAGGACGGGGGGGCGGGAGACCCAGTACTTC
NA	TRBV11-2	TRBJ1-3	16	TRBD1	CASRMRQGTTGNTIYF	TGTGCCAGCAGAATGAGACAGGGGACAACTGGAAACACCATATATTTT
NA	TRBV29-1	TRBJ1-1	13	NA	CSTKQGMNTEAFF	TGCAGCACAAAACAGGGTATGAACACTGAAGCTTTCTTT